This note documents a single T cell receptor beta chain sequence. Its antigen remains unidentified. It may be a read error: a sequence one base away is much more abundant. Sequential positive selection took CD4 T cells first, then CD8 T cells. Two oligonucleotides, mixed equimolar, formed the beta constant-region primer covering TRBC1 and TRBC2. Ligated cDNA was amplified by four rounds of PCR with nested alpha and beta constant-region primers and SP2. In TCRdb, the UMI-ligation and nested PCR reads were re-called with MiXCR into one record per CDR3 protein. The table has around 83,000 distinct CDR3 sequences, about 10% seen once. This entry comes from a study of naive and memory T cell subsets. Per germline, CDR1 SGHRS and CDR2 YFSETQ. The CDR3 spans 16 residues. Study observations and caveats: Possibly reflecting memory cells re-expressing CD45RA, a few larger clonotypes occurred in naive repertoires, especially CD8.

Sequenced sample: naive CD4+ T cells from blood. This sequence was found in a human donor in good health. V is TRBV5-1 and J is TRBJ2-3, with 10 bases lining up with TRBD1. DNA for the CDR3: TGCGCCAGCAGCCACGGGACAGGGGAAGGCTCAGATACGCGGTATTTT. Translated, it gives CASSHGTGEGSDTRYF.